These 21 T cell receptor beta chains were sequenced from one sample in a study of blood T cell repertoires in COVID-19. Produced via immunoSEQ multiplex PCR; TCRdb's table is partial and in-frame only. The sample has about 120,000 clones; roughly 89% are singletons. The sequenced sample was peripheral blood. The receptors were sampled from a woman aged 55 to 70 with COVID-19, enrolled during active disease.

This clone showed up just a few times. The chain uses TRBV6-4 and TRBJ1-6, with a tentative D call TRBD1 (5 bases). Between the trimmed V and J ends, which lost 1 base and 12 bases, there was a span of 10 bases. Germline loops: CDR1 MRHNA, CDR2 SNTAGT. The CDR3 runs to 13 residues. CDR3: CASSDYQGLPLHF. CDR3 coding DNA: TGTGCCAGCAGTGACTATCAGGGTCTACCCCTCCACTTT.

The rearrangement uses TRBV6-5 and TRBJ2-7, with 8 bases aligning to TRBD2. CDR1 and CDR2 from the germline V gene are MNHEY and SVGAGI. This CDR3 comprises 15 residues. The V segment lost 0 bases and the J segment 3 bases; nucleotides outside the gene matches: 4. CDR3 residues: CASSYSRAGGYEQYF. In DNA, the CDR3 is TGTGCCAGCAGTTACTCGAGGGCGGGGGGCTACGAGCAGTACTTC.

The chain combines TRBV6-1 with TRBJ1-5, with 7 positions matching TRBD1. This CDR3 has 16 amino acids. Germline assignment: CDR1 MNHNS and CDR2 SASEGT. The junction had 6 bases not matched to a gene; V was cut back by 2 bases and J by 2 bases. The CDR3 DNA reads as TGTGCCAGCAGTGAAACAGGGGTTAGGGGCAATCAGCCCCAGCATTTT. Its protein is CASSETGVRGNQPQHF.

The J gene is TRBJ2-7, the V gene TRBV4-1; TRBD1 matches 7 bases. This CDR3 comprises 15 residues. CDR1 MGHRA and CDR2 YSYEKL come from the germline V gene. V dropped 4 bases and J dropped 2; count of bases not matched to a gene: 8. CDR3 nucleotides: TGCGCCAGCAGCCTCCCCGGGACAGCGGCCTACGAGCAGTACTTC. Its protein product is CASSLPGTAAYEQYF.

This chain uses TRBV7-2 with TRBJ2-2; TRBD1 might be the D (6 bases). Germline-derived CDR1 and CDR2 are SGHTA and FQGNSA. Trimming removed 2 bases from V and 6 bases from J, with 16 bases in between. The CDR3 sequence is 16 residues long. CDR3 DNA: TGTGCCAGCAGCTTATCCCGGGACACCGGGGCCGGGGAGCTGTTTTTT. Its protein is CASSLSRDTGAGELFF.

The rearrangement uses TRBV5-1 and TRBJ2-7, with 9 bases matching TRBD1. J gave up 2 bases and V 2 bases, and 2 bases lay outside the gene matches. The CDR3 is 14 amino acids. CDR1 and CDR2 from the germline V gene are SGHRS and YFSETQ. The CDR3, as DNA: TGCGCCAGCAGCTTTAGACAGGGGGCCTACGAGCAGTACTTC. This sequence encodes CASSFRQGAYEQYF.

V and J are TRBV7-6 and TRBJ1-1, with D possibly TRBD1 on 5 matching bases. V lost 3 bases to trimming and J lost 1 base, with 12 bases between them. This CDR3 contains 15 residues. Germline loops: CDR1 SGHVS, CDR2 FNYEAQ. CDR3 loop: CASSLVRDGNTEAFF. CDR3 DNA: TGTGCCAGCAGCTTGGTCAGGGATGGGAACACTGAAGCTTTCTTT.

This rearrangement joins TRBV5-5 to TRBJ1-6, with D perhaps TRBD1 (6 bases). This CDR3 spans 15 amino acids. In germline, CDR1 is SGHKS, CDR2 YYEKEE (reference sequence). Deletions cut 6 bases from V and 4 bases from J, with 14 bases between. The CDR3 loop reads CASTIGRGYNSPLHF. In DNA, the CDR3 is TGTGCCAGCACCATCGGAAGGGGGTATAATTCACCCCTCCACTTT. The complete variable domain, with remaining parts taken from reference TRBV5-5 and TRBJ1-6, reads DAGVTQSPTHLIKTRGQQVTLRCSPISGHKSVSWYQQVLGQGPQFIFQYYEKEERGRGNFPDRFSARQFPNYSSELNVNALLLGDSALYLCASTIGRGYNSPLHFGNGTRLTVT.

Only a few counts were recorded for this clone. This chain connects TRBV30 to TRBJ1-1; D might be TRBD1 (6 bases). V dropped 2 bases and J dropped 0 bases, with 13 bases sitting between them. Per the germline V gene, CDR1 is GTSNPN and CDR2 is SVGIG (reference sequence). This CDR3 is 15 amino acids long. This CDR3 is CAWSRGRTVNTEAFF. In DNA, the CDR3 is TGTGCCTGGAGTAGGGGTAGGACAGTGAACACTGAAGCTTTCTTT. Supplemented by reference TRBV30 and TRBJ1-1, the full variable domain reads SQTIHQWPATLVQPVGSPLSLECTVEGTSNPNLYWYRQAAGRGLQLLFYSVGIGQISSEVPQNLSASRPQDRQFILSSKKLLLSDSGFYLCAWSRGRTVNTEAFFGQGTRLTVV.

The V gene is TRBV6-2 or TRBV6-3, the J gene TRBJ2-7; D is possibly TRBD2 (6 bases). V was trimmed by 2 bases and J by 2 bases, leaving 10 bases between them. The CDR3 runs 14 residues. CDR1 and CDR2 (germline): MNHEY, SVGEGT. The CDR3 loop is CASSYGGIAYEQYF. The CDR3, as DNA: TGTGCCAGCAGTTACGGCGGGATAGCCTACGAGCAGTACTTC.

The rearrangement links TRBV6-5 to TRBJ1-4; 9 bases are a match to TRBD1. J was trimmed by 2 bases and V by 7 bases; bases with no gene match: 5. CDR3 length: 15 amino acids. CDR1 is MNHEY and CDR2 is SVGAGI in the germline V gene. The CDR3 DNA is TGTGCCAGCAAAAGGACAGGGGTTACTAATGAAAAACTGTTTTTT. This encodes CASKRTGVTNEKLFF.

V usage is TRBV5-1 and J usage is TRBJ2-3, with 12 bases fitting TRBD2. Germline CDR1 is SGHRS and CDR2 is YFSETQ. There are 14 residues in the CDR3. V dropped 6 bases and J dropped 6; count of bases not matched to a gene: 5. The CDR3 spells CASNRLAGDDTQYF. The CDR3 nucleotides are TGCGCCAGCAACCGACTAGCGGGGGATGATACGCAGTATTTT.

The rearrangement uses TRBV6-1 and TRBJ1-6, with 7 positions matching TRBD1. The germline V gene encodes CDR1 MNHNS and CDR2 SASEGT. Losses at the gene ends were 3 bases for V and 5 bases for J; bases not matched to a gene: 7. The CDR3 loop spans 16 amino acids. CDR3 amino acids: CASSDGSGQDNSPLHF. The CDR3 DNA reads TGTGCCAGCAGTGATGGAAGTGGACAGGATAATTCACCCCTCCACTTT.

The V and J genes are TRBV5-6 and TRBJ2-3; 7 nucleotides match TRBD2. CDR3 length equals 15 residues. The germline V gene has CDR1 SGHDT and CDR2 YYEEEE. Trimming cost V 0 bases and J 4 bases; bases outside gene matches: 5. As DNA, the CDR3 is TGTGCCAGCAGCTTGGTCCCTAGCGGTTCAGATACGCAGTATTTT. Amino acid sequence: CASSLVPSGSDTQYF.

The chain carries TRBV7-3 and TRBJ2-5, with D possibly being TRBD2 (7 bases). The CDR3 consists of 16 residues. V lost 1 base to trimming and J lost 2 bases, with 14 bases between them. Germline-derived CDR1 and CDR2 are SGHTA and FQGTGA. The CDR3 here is CASSLMGRGGQETQYF. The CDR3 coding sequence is TGTGCCAGCAGCTTAATGGGCAGGGGAGGGCAAGAGACCCAGTACTTC.

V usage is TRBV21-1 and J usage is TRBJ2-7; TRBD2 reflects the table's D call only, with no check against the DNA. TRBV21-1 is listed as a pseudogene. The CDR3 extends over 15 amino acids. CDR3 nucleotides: TGTGCCAGCAGCGACACCGGGGGGGTCCCAAACGAGCAGTACTTC. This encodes CASSDTGGVPNEQYF.

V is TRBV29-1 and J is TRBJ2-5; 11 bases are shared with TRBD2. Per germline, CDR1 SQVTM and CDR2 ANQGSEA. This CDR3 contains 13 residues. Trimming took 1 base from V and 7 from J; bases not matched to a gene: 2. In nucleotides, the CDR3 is TGCAGCGTTGAAGTAGCGGGGGGGCGGACCCAGTACTTC. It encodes CSVEVAGGRTQYF.

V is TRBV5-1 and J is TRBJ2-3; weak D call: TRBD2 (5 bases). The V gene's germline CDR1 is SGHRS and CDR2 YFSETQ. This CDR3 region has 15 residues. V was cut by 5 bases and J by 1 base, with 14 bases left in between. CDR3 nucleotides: TGCGCCAGCAGTTCGGACTGGTTACGCACAGATACGCAGTATTTT. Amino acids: CASSSDWLRTDTQYF.

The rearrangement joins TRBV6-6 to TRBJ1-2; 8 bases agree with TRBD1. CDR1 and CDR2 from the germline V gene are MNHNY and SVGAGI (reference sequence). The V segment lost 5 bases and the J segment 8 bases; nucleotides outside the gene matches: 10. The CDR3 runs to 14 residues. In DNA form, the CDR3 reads TGTGCCAGCAGTCCACCAGGGGGCGAGGGAGGCTACACCTTC. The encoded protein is CASSPPGGEGGYTF.

CDR3 sequence reads: CASEGGSTEAFF. The CDR3 DNA is TGTGCCAGCGAGGGGGGGAGCACTGAAGCTTTCTTT. The gene calls are TRBV3-1 (or the pseudogene TRBV3-2) and TRBJ1-1; a possible D gene is TRBD1 (6 bases). This CDR3 region has 12 residues. Trimming stripped 8 bases from V and 4 bases from J, with 11 bases between. Germline CDR1 and CDR2: LGHDT and YNNKEL (reference sequence).

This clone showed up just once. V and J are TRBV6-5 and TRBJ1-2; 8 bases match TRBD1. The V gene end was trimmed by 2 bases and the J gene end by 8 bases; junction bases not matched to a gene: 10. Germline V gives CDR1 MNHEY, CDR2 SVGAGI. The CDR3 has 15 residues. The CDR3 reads CASSYDTGGGSGYTF. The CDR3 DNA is TGTGCCAGCAGTTACGATACAGGGGGAGGTTCAGGCTACACCTTC.